Below, one TCR beta chain is given with its context. The antigen remains unidentified. Repertoires were generated with immunoSEQ multiplex PCR, while TCRdb's copy carries only in-frame clones and drops some. The data contain about 140,000 clones, 84% of them singletons. In germline, CDR1 is SEHNR, CDR2 FQNEAQ (reference sequence). The V and J ends lost 5 bases and 0 bases respectively, with 13 bases between them. The CDR3 has 15 residues. The data originate from a study of cytomegalovirus exposure and HLA in healthy donors. Across the whole study: The approximately 600 first-cohort repertoires shared a platform with the approximately 120 validation repertoires, as reported in a later analysis.

Study results and caveats: For cytomegalovirus status, the classifier reportedly gave diagnoses with high specificity and sensitivity. There were under 200 TCR beta chains listed as cytomegalovirus-associated.

The donors were part of the validation cohort of over a hundred subjects. That cohort was separate from the first cohort, which comprised fewer than 800 subjects. Material for sequencing was PBMCs. This receptor was taken from a woman aged 25 to 39 in good health and CMV-seronegative. V gene TRBV7-9 combines with J gene TRBJ1-2; weak D call: TRBD1 (6 bases). The CDR3 DNA sequence: TGTGCCAGCAGCACACAGGGTGGTCCTAACTATGGCTACACCTTC. This sequence encodes CASSTQGGPNYGYTF.